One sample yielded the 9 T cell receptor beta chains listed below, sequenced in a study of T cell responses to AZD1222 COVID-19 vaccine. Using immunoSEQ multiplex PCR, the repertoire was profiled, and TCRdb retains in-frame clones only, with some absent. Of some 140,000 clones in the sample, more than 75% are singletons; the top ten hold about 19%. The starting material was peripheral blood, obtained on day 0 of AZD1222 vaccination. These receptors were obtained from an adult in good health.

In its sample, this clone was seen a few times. DNA of the CDR3: TGTGCCAGCAGCTTAGGTCAGGGCTCAGGGAAAGAGACCCAGTACTTC. It codes for CASSLGQGSGKETQYF. The chain joins TRBV5-4 to TRBJ2-5, with a weak D call TRBD1 (5 bases). This CDR3 comprises 16 residues. Germline V CDR1 and CDR2: SGHNT, YYREEE (reference sequence). Trimming removed 2 bases at V and 3 bases at J, with 17 bases between.

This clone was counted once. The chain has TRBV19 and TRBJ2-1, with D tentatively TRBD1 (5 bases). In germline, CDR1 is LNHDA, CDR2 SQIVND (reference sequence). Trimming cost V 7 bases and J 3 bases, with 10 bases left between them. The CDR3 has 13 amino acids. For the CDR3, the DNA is TGTGCCAGTACCCCAGACAGCTACAATGAGCAGTTCTTC. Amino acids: CASTPDSYNEQFF.

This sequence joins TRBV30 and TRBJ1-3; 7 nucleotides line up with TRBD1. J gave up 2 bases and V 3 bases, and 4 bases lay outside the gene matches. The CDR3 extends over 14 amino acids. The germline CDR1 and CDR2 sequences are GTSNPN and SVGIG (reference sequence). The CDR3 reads CAWRPGGAGNTIYF. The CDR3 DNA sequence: TGTGCCTGGAGACCAGGGGGAGCTGGAAACACCATATATTTT.

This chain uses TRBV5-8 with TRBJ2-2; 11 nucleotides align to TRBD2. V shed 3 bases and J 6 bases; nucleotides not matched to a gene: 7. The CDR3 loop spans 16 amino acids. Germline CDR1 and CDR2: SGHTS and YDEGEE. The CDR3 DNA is TGTGCCAGCAGCTCCATACTAGCGGGGGACCCCGGGGAGCTGTTTTTT. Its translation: CASSSILAGDPGELFF.

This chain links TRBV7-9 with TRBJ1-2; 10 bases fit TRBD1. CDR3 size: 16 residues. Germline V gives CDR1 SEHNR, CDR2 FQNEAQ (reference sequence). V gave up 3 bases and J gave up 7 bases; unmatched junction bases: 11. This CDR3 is CASSFDRGRSVGGYTF. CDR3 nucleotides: TGTGCCAGCAGCTTCGACAGGGGGCGATCGGTTGGTGGCTACACCTTC.

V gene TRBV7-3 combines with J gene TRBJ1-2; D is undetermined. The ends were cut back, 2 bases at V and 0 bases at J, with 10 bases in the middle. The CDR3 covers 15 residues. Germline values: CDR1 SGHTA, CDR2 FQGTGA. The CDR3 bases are TGTGCCAGCAGCTTAGGGCGAATAGCTAACTATGGCTACACCTTC. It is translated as CASSLGRIANYGYTF.

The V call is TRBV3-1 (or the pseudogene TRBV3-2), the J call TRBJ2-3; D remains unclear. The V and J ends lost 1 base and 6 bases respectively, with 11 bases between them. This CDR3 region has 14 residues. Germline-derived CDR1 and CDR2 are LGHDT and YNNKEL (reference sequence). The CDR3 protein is CASSQGATGDTQYF. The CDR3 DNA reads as TGTGCCAGCAGCCAAGGGGCCACCGGGGATACGCAGTATTTT.

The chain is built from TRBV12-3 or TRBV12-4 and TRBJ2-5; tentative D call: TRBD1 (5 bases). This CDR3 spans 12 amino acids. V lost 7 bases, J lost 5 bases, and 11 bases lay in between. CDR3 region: CASTPRVETQYF. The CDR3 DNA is TGTGCCAGCACCCCCAGGGTTGAGACCCAGTACTTC.

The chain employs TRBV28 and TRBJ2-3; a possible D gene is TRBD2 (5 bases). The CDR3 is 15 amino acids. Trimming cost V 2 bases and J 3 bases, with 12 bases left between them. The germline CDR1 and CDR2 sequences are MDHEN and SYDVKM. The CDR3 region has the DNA TGTGCCAGCAGTTTAGGGAGTATCGGTACAGATACGCAGTATTTT. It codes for CASSLGSIGTDTQYF.